The 28 T cell receptor beta chains given below trace back to one sample, sequenced in a study of T cells after yellow fever vaccination (dated by TCRdb to 2018 to 2020). The library was made by 5' RACE. For sequencing, an Illumina NovaSeq 6000 was employed. TCRdb reanalyzed the raw reads on its own, using fastp at Q25 for trimming and MiXCR for clone calling, and kept in-frame beta chains. Records with the same CDR3 protein are collapsed into one entry carrying the most frequent genes and DNA. In this sample the table shows about 300,000 distinct CDR3 sequences, 7.5% to 9% of which occur a single time. In total, the top ten clones hold approximately 3.3% of the sample. Explained via the paper, the treatment or condition label denotes: live attenuated yellow fever vaccine strain. The sequencing here drew on CD4+ T cells sorted from PBMCs, taken 5 days after the yellow fever booster vaccination. These receptor sequences come from a young man who received the YFV17D yellow fever vaccine.

The chain has TRBV12-3 or TRBV12-4 and TRBJ2-7, with a possible D match to TRBD2 (7 bases). Deletions cut 5 bases from V and 0 bases from J, with 14 bases between. The CDR3 length is 15 residues. CDR3: CASSGRGRSSYEQYF. CDR3 sequence (DNA): TGTGCCAGCAGTGGGAGGGGGAGAAGCTCCTACGAGCAGTACTTC.

This clonotype was found many times. The chain has TRBV2 and TRBJ2-3; D remains ambiguous. CDR1 is SNHLY and CDR2 is FYNNEI in the germline V gene. Trimming took off 8 bases at V and 10 bases at J, with 13 bases between the two ends. CDR3 length equals 11 residues. The CDR3 region has the DNA TGTGCCAGCGTCCTGGGGAAGGCGCAGTATTTT. Protein: CASVLGKAQYF.

A few counts support this clonotype. The chain combines TRBV23-1 with TRBJ2-7; TRBD1 agrees at 10 bases. TRBV23-1 has ORF status, its function being uncertain. CDR3 length: 15 residues. V trimming: 2 bases; J trimming: 0 bases; junction bases outside the gene matches: 1. The CDR3 DNA follows: TGCGCCAGCAGTCAACGACAGGGGGCCTCCTACGAGCAGTACTTC. Protein: CASSQRQGASYEQYF.

The V gene is TRBV7-3, the J gene TRBJ1-1; D uncertain. V lost 1 base, J lost 5 bases, and 29 bases lay in between. The CDR3 runs to 20 residues. Per germline, CDR1 SGHTA and CDR2 FQGTGA. CDR3 coding DNA: TGTGCCAGCAGCTTAAACCCCCCTCGGGTGGTGAAGCACCTGAGTACTGAAGCTTTCTTT. Translating gives CASSLNPPRVVKHLSTEAFF.

This clonotype has just a few counts. The chain couples TRBV20-1 to TRBJ2-3, with D perhaps being TRBD1 or TRBD2 (6 bases each). The CDR3 runs to 15 residues. Looked up from germline, CDR1 is DFQATT and CDR2 is SNEGSKA (reference sequence). V was cut by 5 bases and J by 0 bases, with 15 bases left in between. DNA for the CDR3: TGCAGTGCTGGGGGGCTAAGGTTGAGCACAGATACGCAGTATTTT. Translated: CSAGGLRLSTDTQYF.

The table lists this clonotype with many counts. CDR3 loop: CASSQVSSGGAADTQYF. The CDR3 DNA follows: TGTGCCAGCAGCCAAGTCTCGAGCGGGGGGGCGGCAGATACGCAGTATTTT. The V call is TRBV4-2, the J call TRBJ2-3; 10 nucleotides match TRBD2. Germline-derived CDR1 and CDR2 are LGHNA and YNFKEQ. V lost 1 base, J lost 4 bases, and 8 bases stayed unmatched. This CDR3 contains 17 residues.

The chain has TRBV7-2 and TRBJ2-1; maybe TRBD2 (7 bases). V was trimmed by 1 base and J by 7 bases, leaving 17 bases between them. From germline, CDR1 is SGHTA and CDR2 FQGNSA. This CDR3 has 16 amino acids. The CDR3 nucleotides read TGTGCCAGCAGCTTAGAAGGGAGGGGGGGCCGGAATGAGCAGTTCTTC. Protein product: CASSLEGRGGRNEQFF.

This clonotype was detected a few times. The chain carries TRBV12-5 and TRBJ1-2; 10 bases line up with TRBD1. The germline V gene encodes CDR1 LGHNT and CDR2 FRNRAP. The CDR3 consists of 14 residues. J was trimmed by 8 bases and V by 1 base; bases with no gene match: 4. CDR3 loop: CASGLGGQGMGYTF. DNA for the CDR3: TGTGCTAGTGGTTTGGGGGGACAGGGGATGGGCTACACCTTC.

This clonotype was seen ten or more times. The chain employs TRBV11-3 and TRBJ2-1; D is unresolved. The CDR3 consists of 13 residues. Between the trimmed V and J ends, which lost 2 bases and 7 bases, there was a span of 9 bases. Germline V gene lookup returns CDR1 SGHNT and CDR2 YENEEA. The CDR3 nucleotides are TGTGCCAGCAGCTTATATGGGGTTAATGAGCAGTTCTTC. This sequence encodes CASSLYGVNEQFF.

This clonotype was counted many times. The genes are TRBV29-1 and TRBJ1-1, with D hard to call. V lost 2 bases, J lost 1 base, and 5 bases lay in between. Germline values: CDR1 SQVTM, CDR2 ANQGSEA. CDR3 size: 12 residues. The CDR3 bases are TGCAGCGTTGAACTGGGGAACACTGAAGCTTTCTTT. It specifies CSVELGNTEAFF.

This clonotype has only a few counts. V gene TRBV5-1 combines with J gene TRBJ2-2; D perhaps matches TRBD2 (6 bases). This CDR3 spans 16 amino acids. CDR1 and CDR2 from the germline V gene are SGHRS and YFSETQ. The V and J ends lost 0 bases and 1 base respectively, with 10 bases between them. The CDR3 reads CASSLGGLLNTGELFF. CDR3 nucleotide sequence: TGCGCCAGCAGCTTGGGGGGACTCCTGAACACCGGGGAGCTGTTTTTT.

CDR3 nucleotide sequence: TGTGCCAGCAGGCCGACAGGAGCTGGCTACACCTTC. It is translated as CASRPTGAGYTF. The rearrangement joins TRBV12-3 or TRBV12-4 to TRBJ1-2; perhaps TRBD1 as D (6 bases). The CDR3 is 12 amino acids. V lost 6 bases to trimming and J lost 7 bases, with 12 bases between them.

The chain joins TRBV5-1 to TRBJ2-1; D not resolved. Looked up from germline, CDR1 is SGHRS and CDR2 is YFSETQ. This CDR3 region has 15 residues. V dropped 5 bases and J dropped 0 bases, with 12 bases sitting between them. The CDR3 DNA reads as TGCGCCAGCAGGGAAGACGGCCTCTCCTACAATGAGCAGTTCTTC. This encodes CASREDGLSYNEQFF.

The CDR3 sequence is CASSQGSHRAETQYF. The DNA of the CDR3 is TGCGCCAGCAGCCAGGGTTCACACAGAGCAGAGACCCAGTACTTC. The genes are TRBV4-3 and TRBJ2-5, with D unclear. Germline CDR1 reads LGHNA; CDR2 reads YSLEER. Trimming took off 3 bases at V and 4 bases at J, with 15 bases between the two ends. This CDR3 comprises 15 residues.

This clonotype was recorded a few times. The rearrangement links TRBV7-9 to TRBJ1-1, with no clear D. Trimming removed 2 bases at V and 2 bases at J, with 9 bases between. The CDR3 loop spans 14 amino acids. CDR1 is SEHNR and CDR2 is FQNEAQ in the germline V gene (reference sequence). The CDR3 region is CASSLYSRNTEAFF. The CDR3 DNA reads TGTGCCAGCAGCTTATATTCCAGAAACACTGAAGCTTTCTTT.

This chain joins TRBV12-3 or TRBV12-4 and TRBJ1-5; 8 bases are shared with TRBD1. The CDR3 runs to 14 residues. J lost 7 bases, V lost 5 bases, and 7 bases had no gene match. CDR3 sequence: CASSDRGHGQPQHF. CDR3 DNA sequence: TGTGCCAGCAGTGACAGGGGTCATGGGCAGCCCCAGCATTTT.

Only a few counts were recorded for this clonotype. The J gene is TRBJ2-2, the V gene TRBV5-5; perhaps TRBD2 as D (6 bases). The V end lost 1 base, the J end lost 3 bases, and 13 bases lay between the germline ends. The germline V gene has CDR1 SGHKS and CDR2 YYEKEE (reference sequence). The CDR3 runs 16 residues. CDR3 DNA: TGTGCCAGCAGCTTGTCCGGGGGTTTCGACACCGGGGAGCTGTTTTTT. Translating it yields CASSLSGGFDTGELFF.

The chain joins TRBV5-1 to TRBJ2-6, with D unclear. This CDR3 spans 15 amino acids. V was trimmed by 4 bases and J by 2 bases, leaving 10 bases between them. CDR1 is SGHRS and CDR2 is YFSETQ in the germline V gene. DNA for the CDR3: TGCGCCAGCAGCACTCGCTTAACTGGGGCCAACGTCCTGACTTTC. Its translation: CASSTRLTGANVLTF.

In its sample, this clonotype was seen many times. The chain combines TRBV6-5 with TRBJ2-3; D gene unclear. The germline V and J ends were trimmed by 5 bases and 8 bases, with 14 bases remaining between them. Germline V gene sequence: CDR1 MNHEY, CDR2 SVGAGI. This CDR3 spans 13 amino acids. The CDR3 DNA is TGTGCCAGCAGTAATCCACGGTGGAGTACGCAGTATTTT. Its protein is CASSNPRWSTQYF.

The chain couples TRBV2 to TRBJ1-6; D gene unclear. Between the trimmed V and J ends, which lost 5 bases and 7 bases, there was a span of 9 bases. CDR1 and CDR2 (germline): SNHLY, FYNNEI. CDR3 length equals 13 residues. CDR3 DNA: TGTGCCAGCAGTCCCGAAGTCAATTCACCCCTCCACTTT. Its protein is CASSPEVNSPLHF.

The chain employs TRBV12-3 or TRBV12-4 and TRBJ1-3, with D unclear. The CDR3 is made up of 14 amino acids. Trimming took off 2 bases at V and 7 bases at J, with 12 bases between the two ends. The CDR3 sequence: CASSLTAGVNTIYF. The CDR3 region has the DNA TGTGCCAGCAGTTTAACGGCAGGAGTGAACACCATATATTTT.

CDR3 in DNA: TGTGCCAGCAGCCCGCGGACTAGCGGGGGCACCGGGGAGCTGTTTTTT. Protein sequence: CASSPRTSGGTGELFF. The chain is built from TRBV7-8 and TRBJ2-2, with 13 bases identical to TRBD2. Trimming at V came to 5 bases and at J to 4 bases, leaving 4 bases not matched to a gene. Germline V gene lookup returns CDR1 SGHVS and CDR2 FQNEAQ. The CDR3 length is 16 residues.

This clonotype has a count of ten or more. This chain joins TRBV5-1 and TRBJ2-5, with a weak D call TRBD1 (6 bases). The V gene's germline CDR1 is SGHRS and CDR2 YFSETQ. The ends were cut back, 1 base at V and 5 bases at J, with 18 bases in the middle. The CDR3 is 16 amino acids. The CDR3 is CASSLRTAIGGETQYF. CDR3 bases: TGCGCCAGCAGCTTGCGGACAGCTATCGGTGGGGAGACCCAGTACTTC. The full variable domain, rest sourced from reference TRBV5-1 and TRBJ2-5, is KAGVTQTPRYLIKTRGQQVTLSCSPISGHRSVSWYQQTPGQGLQFLFEYFSETQRNKGNFPGRFSGRQFSNSRSEMNVSTLELGDSALYLCASSLRTAIGGETQYFGPGTRLLVL.

The chain uses TRBV30 and TRBJ1-6; no definite D call. V was trimmed by 1 base and J by 0 bases, leaving 10 bases between them. Germline values: CDR1 GTSNPN, CDR2 SVGIG (reference sequence). This CDR3 has 16 residues. CDR3 sequence reads: CAWSATSSSYNSPLHF. In DNA, the CDR3 is TGTGCCTGGAGTGCGACCTCGAGCTCCTATAATTCACCCCTCCACTTT.

This clonotype was counted at least ten times. The CDR3 spells CASSQTGKGEKLFF. In DNA, the CDR3 is TGTGCCAGCAGCCAGACAGGGAAAGGTGAAAAACTGTTTTTT. The V gene is TRBV4-2, the J gene TRBJ1-4; 7 nucleotides match TRBD1. With V trimmed by 3 bases and J by 7 bases, 5 bases remained unmatched. From germline, CDR1 is LGHNA and CDR2 YNFKEQ. The CDR3 is 14 amino acids.

This clonotype was detected only a few times. V and J are TRBV10-3 and TRBJ2-3; the D gene is possibly TRBD2 (5 bases). CDR3 length: 14 residues. The germline V gene has CDR1 ENHRY and CDR2 SYGVKD. The V and J ends lost 6 bases and 0 bases respectively, with 10 bases between them. The CDR3 DNA is TGTGCCATCAGAGAGGGCAGAAGCACAGATACGCAGTATTTT. Protein product: CAIREGRSTDTQYF.

This clonotype was seen at least ten times. This rearrangement joins TRBV6-5 to TRBJ1-5; a possible D gene is TRBD1 (6 bases). The germline CDR1 and CDR2 sequences are MNHEY and SVGAGI. V lost 6 bases and J lost 4, with 10 bases in between. CDR3 size: 13 residues. The CDR3: CASRGRGNQPQHF. The CDR3 coding sequence is TGTGCCAGCAGAGGGAGGGGGAATCAGCCCCAGCATTTT.

This clonotype was seen only a few times. V and J are TRBV10-3 and TRBJ1-3; D is unclear. The CDR3 has 15 residues. V lost 3 bases, J lost 0 bases, and 9 bases lay in between. CDR1 and CDR2 (germline): ENHRY, SYGVKD. In DNA form, the CDR3 reads TGTGCCATCAGTGATGTAGGGAGCTCTGGAAACACCATATATTTT. It specifies CAISDVGSSGNTIYF.